Listed below are T cell receptor beta chains from one sample, sequenced in a study of T and B cells in COVID-19 patients. In TCRdb, the multiplex PCR reads were re-called with MiXCR into one record per CDR3 protein. The sample lists several thousand distinct CDR3 sequences, 33% occurring once. The specimen sequenced was blood. Every receptor here comes from a human donor with active COVID-19. Each CDR3 is given with its conserved first and last residue. Fields, in order: clone size, CDR3 length, V gene, J gene, D gene, CDR3 protein, CDR3 DNA. The D gene is left open where the match is weak. Not every row has a clone size; where given, it reads once, few, many or a size class.

few,11,TRBV6-5,TRBJ2-7,NA,CASSYSEEQYF,TGTGCCAGCAGTTACTCGGAGGAGCAGTACTTC
NA,14,TRBV10-3,TRBJ2-1,NA,CAISGGGIYNEQFF,TGTGCCATCAGTGGTGGCGGAATCTACAATGAGCAGTTCTTC
NA,14,TRBV12-3/TRBV12-4,TRBJ2-7,NA,CASRIDRRSGEQYF,TGTGCCAGCAGAATCGACAGACGGTCCGGGGAGCAGTACTTC
NA,13,TRBV30,TRBJ1-2,TRBD1,CAWSLMTGGRYTF,TGTGCCTGGAGCCTTATGACAGGGGGACGGTACACCTTC
medium-sized,18,TRBV19,TRBJ2-1,TRBD2,CASSTPSGRAGGYNEQFF,TGTGCCAGTAGTACCCCTAGCGGGAGGGCCGGGGGTTACAATGAGCAGTTCTTC
medium-sized,16,TRBV5-4,TRBJ2-1,TRBD2,CASSILAEGSYNEQFF,TGTGCCAGCAGCATCCTAGCGGAGGGATCCTACAATGAGCAGTTCTTC
medium-sized,14,TRBV29-1,TRBJ1-1,NA,CSAQYRRDNTEAFF,TGCAGCGCCCAATACCGCAGGGATAACACTGAAGCTTTCTTT
NA,16,TRBV28,TRBJ2-1,TRBD2,CASSSLLAGGPNEQFF,TGTGCCAGCAGTTCATTACTAGCGGGAGGGCCTAATGAGCAGTTCTTC
NA,12,TRBV6-5,TRBJ2-7,TRBD1,CASRDRAYEQYF,TGTGCCAGCAGGGACAGGGCGTACGAGCAGTACTTC
medium-sized,16,TRBV12-3/TRBV12-4,TRBJ2-3,TRBD1,CASSLVGQGVSDTQYF,TGTGCCAGCAGTTTAGTGGGCCAGGGGGTGTCAGATACGCAGTATTTT
few,13,TRBV15,TRBJ2-5,NA,CATSRDPGETQYF,TGTGCCACCAGCAGAGATCCGGGCGAGACCCAGTACTTC